A single T cell receptor beta chain is shown here with its context. The antigen is undetermined. These data come from a study of OX40 agonist ivuxolimab in advanced cancers. Whole-study context: Partial responses occurred in three patients (one hepatocellular carcinoma, two cutaneous melanoma).

Findings of the study overall: Some nonresponders additionally presented with little normalized T-cell clonal expansion.

Exclusion applied to patients with autoimmune disease history or systemic immunosuppression. Using immunoSEQ multiplex PCR, the repertoire was profiled, and TCRdb retains in-frame clones only, with some absent. The data contain more than 60,000 clones, more than 90% of them singletons. The CDR3 loop spans 13 amino acids. Germline lookup yields CDR1 MDHEN and CDR2 SYDVKM. The rearrangement links TRBV28 to TRBJ2-5; a weak D match, TRBD2 (6 bases). The J call may be in error: the DNA end matches TRBJ2-7 better. Sample: CD4+ or CD8+ T cells sorted from blood, taken in a trial of the OX40 agonist ivuxolimab. The sequence derives from an adult with an advanced solid tumor such as melanoma, head and neck, liver or kidney cancer. Here the CDR3 reads CASSPGSSYEQYF. The CDR3 bases are TGTGCCAGCAGCCCCGGGAGTTCCTACGAGCAGTACTTC.